This TCR beta chain was captured by sequencing in a study of blood T cell repertoires in COVID-19. Study summary: PBMCs, B-cell-depleted T cells, or T cells provided the cDNA or gDNA that made up the material.

V lost 2 bases and J 7 bases, leaving 4 bases between the germline ends. The CDR3 has 11 residues. Participants were placed into cohorts based on the clinical history they reported. Donors of Cohort 3 who recovered were those that had two negative PCRs, clearance, or symptom resolution. Original processing methods: Using reference gene primer amplification, nucleated cell counts were estimated. The data were produced by immunoSEQ multiplex PCR, yet TCRdb's version contains in-frame clones alone and is incomplete. V and J calls plus clone size are reproduced from that table; the DNA served to infer D and trimming. The repertoire holds about 380,000 clones, with roughly 90% as singletons.

V and J are TRBV12-3 or TRBV12-4 and TRBJ2-3, with unresolved D. Sample: PBMCs or T cells enriched from blood (not recorded which). The receptor's source is a woman aged 25 to 39 who had recovered from COVID-19. The CDR3 DNA is TGTGCCAGCAGTTTAAGCAATACGCAGTATTTT. Translation gives CASSLSNTQYF.